This T cell receptor (beta chain) was sequenced during a study of regulatory T cells in long-lasting Graves disease. Turning to the study itself: New Graves' disease cases had less than 3 months of antithyroid drugs. Regarding the study as a whole: Accuracy was possibly reduced by small sample size.

To make TCR beta libraries, researchers used iRepertoire HTBI primers and Arm-PCR of CDR3 regions. TCRdb ran MiXCR on the multiplex PCR reads and lists one entry per CDR3 protein. The repertoire consists of approximately 360,000 distinct CDR3 sequences, with 10% to 15% occurring once and the leading ten covering around 18%. Trimming left V 3 bases short and J 5 bases short, with 10 bases between. The CDR3 covers 13 residues. Time point in this sample: newly diagnosed GD, antithyroid drugs for less than 3 months. After RNA was extracted from PBMCs, the TCR library was made from it. The peripheral blood volume drawn was 7.5 to 9.5 milliliters, and it was collected into EDTA tubes. In its sample, this clonotype was seen a few times. Antigen: not known. These records were also assigned to another study, of T cells in Graves' hyperthyroidism and ophthalmopathy.

V usage is TRBV12-3 or TRBV12-4 and J usage is TRBJ2-5, with D possibly called TRBD1 or TRBD2 (5 bases each). The TCR sequence derives from a woman under 30 with Graves disease. The material was peripheral blood mononuclear cells (PBMCs), obtained at new diagnosis, from a patient treated with antithyroid drugs. DNA for the CDR3: TGTGCCAGCAGTTTTTTAGGGGAGGAGACCCAGTACTTC. It specifies CASSFLGEETQYF.